These 30 T cell receptor beta chains came from one sample sequenced in a study of T cells in Graves' hyperthyroidism and ophthalmopathy. Amplification yielded TCR beta CDR3 regions, with RNA transcripts as the source. In the first-round RT-PCR of the TCR CDR3, the HTBI primer set was used. TCRdb reprocessed the multiplex PCR reads with MiXCR, giving one entry per CDR3 protein. The sample comprises around 700,000 distinct CDR3 sequences, about 19% of which are singletons, and around 15% rests with the top ten. Source material: blood. These receptor sequences come from a woman in her forties or fifties with Graves' hyperthyroidism that later progressed to Graves' ophthalmopathy.

In its sample, this clonotype was seen a few times. This chain uses TRBV5-1 with TRBJ1-1; D uncertain. V was pared by 6 bases and J by 0 bases, with 9 bases between. Germline assignment: CDR1 SGHRS and CDR2 YFSETQ. This CDR3 has 13 amino acids. The CDR3 reads CASKLYLNTEAFF. For the CDR3, the DNA is TGCGCCAGCAAATTGTACTTGAACACTGAAGCTTTCTTT.

Many counts were recorded for this clonotype. J is TRBJ2-7 and V is TRBV7-6; the D gene is possibly TRBD1 (7 bases). Germline V lookup: CDR1 SGHVS, CDR2 FNYEAQ. V lost 3 bases to trimming and J lost 5 bases, with 17 bases between them. CDR3 length: 15 residues. The CDR3 nucleotides read TGTGCCAGCAGCTTGGAGGGGGCGACGGACGACGAGCAGTACTTC. Translating it yields CASSLEGATDDEQYF.

The chain recombines TRBV7-3 with TRBJ1-2, with a tentative D call TRBD1 (5 bases). CDR1 is SGHTA and CDR2 is FQGTGA in the germline V gene. Trimming shortened V by 4 bases and J by 8 bases, and 17 bases separated the two germline ends. The CDR3 is made up of 14 amino acids. The CDR3 sequence: CASSSDASRDGYTF. The CDR3, as DNA: TGTGCCAGCAGCTCGGACGCCTCTAGGGACGGCTACACCTTC.

This clonotype appeared a few times. The chain carries TRBV7-3 and TRBJ2-1; 7 bases agree with TRBD2. The CDR3 runs to 16 residues. Germline V gives CDR1 SGHTA, CDR2 FQGTGA. The junction had 9 bases not matched to a gene; V was cut back by 2 bases and J by 5 bases. The CDR3 loop reads CASSLWLAGVDNEQFF. CDR3 nucleotides: TGTGCCAGCAGCTTATGGTTGGCGGGGGTCGACAATGAGCAGTTCTTC.

There are many counts of this clonotype. The chain links TRBV9 to TRBJ2-5; D might be TRBD1 or TRBD2, each matching 5 bases. This CDR3 spans 14 amino acids. Germline lookup yields CDR1 SGDLS and CDR2 YYNGEE. V dropped 0 bases and J dropped 5 bases, with 11 bases sitting between them. The CDR3 sequence is CASSVGGARETQYF. In DNA form, the CDR3 reads TGTGCCAGCAGCGTAGGAGGGGCTAGGGAGACCCAGTACTTC. Supplemented by reference TRBV9 and TRBJ2-5, the full variable domain reads DSGVTQTPKHLITATGQRVTLRCSPRSGDLSVYWYQQSLDQGLQFLIQYYNGEERAKGNILERFSAQQFPDLHSELNLSSLELGDSALYFCASSVGGARETQYFGPGTRLLVL.

This clonotype was observed at least ten times. The chain joins TRBV11-2 to TRBJ2-2; TRBD1 matches 9 bases. V was pared by 3 bases and J by 2 bases, with 7 bases of the junction left unmatched. This CDR3 is 17 amino acids long. Germline values: CDR1 SGHAT, CDR2 FQNNGV. The CDR3 here is CASSFTWGQGNTGELFF. DNA of the CDR3: TGTGCCAGCAGCTTCACTTGGGGACAGGGAAACACCGGGGAGCTGTTTTTT.

The chain has TRBV18 and TRBJ2-1; D possibly matches TRBD1 or TRBD2 (6 bases each). The V end was cut by 0 bases, the J end by 6 bases, with 12 bases between. The germline CDR1 and CDR2 sequences are KGHSH and LQKENI. The CDR3 is 15 residues long. The CDR3 nucleotides read TGTGCCAGCTCACCACCAGTCAGGGGAGGCAATGAGCAGTTCTTC. This translates into CASSPPVRGGNEQFF.

V and J are TRBV4-2 and TRBJ1-2; 8 bases agree with TRBD1. V lost 0 bases, J lost 8 bases, and 8 bases stayed unmatched. The CDR3 sequence is 15 residues long. The germline V gene has CDR1 LGHNA and CDR2 YNFKEQ. The CDR3 spells CASSQDYRGVGGYTF. The CDR3 nucleotides are TGTGCCAGCAGCCAAGATTACAGGGGGGTAGGGGGCTACACCTTC.

This chain joins TRBV10-3 and TRBJ2-5, with TRBD2 as a possible D gene (6 bases). Germline CDR1 reads ENHRY; CDR2 reads SYGVKD. V was pared by 8 bases and J by 9 bases, with 16 bases between. The CDR3 length is 12 residues. This chain's CDR3 is CAIGDSPGAQYF. In DNA form, the CDR3 reads TGTGCCATCGGCGACAGTCCGGGGGCCCAGTACTTC.

This clonotype was counted only a few times. The J gene is TRBJ1-4, the V gene TRBV6-1; tentatively, D is TRBD1 (5 bases). The V gene lost 5 bases and the J gene lost 1 base, with 11 bases spanning the gap. CDR3 length: 15 amino acids. Germline assignment: CDR1 MNHNS and CDR2 SASEGT. CDR3 coding DNA: TGTGCCAGCAGTCGATCAGGGAAAACTAATGAAAAACTGTTTTTT. This translates into CASSRSGKTNEKLFF.

This clonotype was found many times. The gene calls are TRBV30 and TRBJ1-2; no definite D call. There are 13 residues in the CDR3. Germline loops: CDR1 GTSNPN, CDR2 SVGIG (reference sequence). V was pared by 2 bases and J by 8 bases, with 15 bases between. CDR3 nucleotide sequence: TGTGCCTGGAGTATTTCGCAGATTCGAGGCTACACCTTC. This translates into CAWSISQIRGYTF.

This clonotype was recorded a few times. The gene calls are TRBV3-1 and TRBJ1-2, with TRBD1 identical over 7 bases. This CDR3 has 19 amino acids. Germline V lookup: CDR1 LGHDT, CDR2 YNNKEL (reference sequence). The junction had 21 bases not matched to a gene; V was cut back by 4 bases and J by 4 bases. The CDR3 reads CASSRPNLPGQLNFYGYTF. The CDR3 DNA is TGTGCCAGCAGCCGACCGAATCTTCCGGGACAGCTGAACTTCTATGGCTACACCTTC. Full variable domain (remainder filled in from reference TRBV3-1 and TRBJ1-2): DTAVSQTPKYLVTQMGNDKSIKCEQNLGHDTMYWYKQDSKKFLKIMFSYNNKELIINETVPNRFSPKSPDKAHLNLHINSLELGDSAVYFCASSRPNLPGQLNFYGYTFGSGTRLTVV.

The V gene is TRBV24-1, the J gene TRBJ2-3; D perhaps matches TRBD2 (6 bases). V lost 4 bases and J lost 4, with 26 bases in between. Germline CDR1 reads KGHDR; CDR2 reads SFDVKD. The CDR3 has 19 residues. The DNA for the CDR3 is TGTGCCACCAGTGACCTCACTGGCGGTAGGGAGGAGGACGCAGATACGCAGTATTTT. Protein sequence: CATSDLTGGREEDADTQYF.

This chain links TRBV4-1 with TRBJ1-2; D not certain. This CDR3 region has 14 residues. Per the germline V gene, CDR1 is MGHRA and CDR2 is YSYEKL. Deletions cut 3 bases from V and 4 bases from J, with 12 bases between. The CDR3 region has the DNA TGCGCCAGCAGCCACACCCCGGGAGGCTATGGCTACACCTTC. Residues: CASSHTPGGYGYTF.

The J gene is TRBJ2-1, the V gene TRBV7-9; possible D gene TRBD1, 6 bases. The germline V and J ends were trimmed by 5 bases and 0 bases, with 14 bases remaining between them. Germline CDR1 is SEHNR and CDR2 is FQNEAQ (reference sequence). The CDR3 consists of 16 residues. The CDR3 sequence: CASSPEGTSSYNEQFF. CDR3 nucleotides: TGTGCCAGCAGCCCCGAAGGGACATCCTCCTACAATGAGCAGTTCTTC.

In its sample, this clonotype was seen a few times. V gene TRBV9 combines with J gene TRBJ2-1, with 8 bases lining up with TRBD2. This CDR3 has 15 amino acids. Germline V CDR1 and CDR2: SGDLS, YYNGEE. Trimming took 4 bases from V and 3 from J; bases not matched to a gene: 6. CDR3 bases: TGTGCCAGCAGCCAAGCAGCGGGGGTCTACAATGAGCAGTTCTTC. This codes for CASSQAAGVYNEQFF.

This clonotype was detected many times. V is TRBV12-3 or TRBV12-4 and J is TRBJ1-5; D might be TRBD1 (6 bases). The CDR3 covers 15 residues. Trimming cost V 5 bases and J 2 bases, with 13 bases left between them. CDR3 loop: CASSPQPGGNQPQHF. The CDR3 nucleotides read TGTGCCAGCAGTCCCCAGCCAGGGGGCAATCAGCCCCAGCATTTT.

In its sample, this clonotype was seen a few times. The J gene is TRBJ1-2, the V gene TRBV5-8, with D possibly TRBD1 on 6 matching bases. The CDR3 length is 14 residues. Trimming stripped 1 base from V and 8 bases from J, with 15 bases between. CDR1 and CDR2 from the germline V gene are SGHTS and YDEGEE. CDR3 sequence (DNA): TGTGCCAGCAGCTTGATGGGGGCAGTAAAGGGCTACACCTTC. Residues: CASSLMGAVKGYTF.

This clonotype was seen more than once but under ten times. The DNA of the CDR3 is TGTGCCAGCAGTTACTCGGGAGGGCCCGGAAACACCATATATTTT. The encoded protein is CASSYSGGPGNTIYF. The chain couples TRBV6-6 to TRBJ1-3, with D hard to call. The CDR3 length is 15 residues. CDR1 MNHNY and CDR2 SVGAGI come from the germline V gene (reference sequence). The germline V and J ends were trimmed by 0 bases and 4 bases, with 10 bases remaining between them.

This clonotype was recorded at least ten times. The chain couples TRBV6-1 to TRBJ1-1, with D hard to call. This CDR3 comprises 11 residues. Trimming left V 5 bases short and J 8 bases short, with 9 bases between. Germline V gene lookup returns CDR1 MNHNS and CDR2 SASEGT. CDR3 DNA sequence: TGTGCCAGCAGTTACGGGCAAGAAGCTTTCTTT. It codes for CASSYGQEAFF.

This clonotype was seen many times. The genes are TRBV5-1 and TRBJ1-4; 8 positions match TRBD1. CDR3 length: 14 amino acids. V lost 5 bases and J lost 4; bases outside the gene matches: 4. The V gene's germline CDR1 is SGHRS and CDR2 YFSETQ. For the CDR3, the DNA is TGCGCCAGCAGTACGACAGGGGTTAATGAAAAACTGTTTTTT. It encodes CASSTTGVNEKLFF.

This sequence joins TRBV9 and TRBJ1-1, with D possibly matching TRBD1 (5 bases). Germline-derived CDR1 and CDR2 are SGDLS and YYNGEE. V was clipped by 0 bases and J by 8 bases, with 14 bases between them. The CDR3 spans 14 residues. This chain's CDR3 is CASSVASEGSEAFF. For the CDR3, the DNA is TGTGCCAGCAGCGTAGCGTCGGAGGGGTCCGAAGCTTTCTTT.

The V gene is TRBV4-1, the J gene TRBJ1-1; a weak D match, TRBD1 (5 bases). Germline-derived CDR1 and CDR2 are MGHRA and YSYEKL. Trimming stripped 6 bases from V and 4 bases from J, with 12 bases between. This CDR3 region has 13 residues. The CDR3 nucleotides are TGCGCCAGCAGGTCACCAGGGAGCACTGAAGCTTTCTTT. This gives the protein CASRSPGSTEAFF.

This clonotype was counted at least ten times. The chain links TRBV18 to TRBJ1-1; TRBD1 might be the D (5 bases). Germline CDR1 reads KGHSH; CDR2 reads LQKENI. The CDR3 spans 15 residues. The germline V and J ends were trimmed by 1 base and 2 bases, with 11 bases remaining between them. The CDR3 DNA sequence: TGTGCCAGCTCACCACTGACAGAACGTAACACTGAAGCTTTCTTT. Translated: CASSPLTERNTEAFF.

This clonotype showed up many times. The chain links TRBV5-5 to TRBJ1-1; unclear D gene. Germline assignment: CDR1 SGHKS and CDR2 YYEKEE (reference sequence). The CDR3 has 14 residues. V was cut by 0 bases and J by 1 base, with 7 bases left in between. The CDR3 here is CASSLVKANTEAFF. The CDR3 region has the DNA TGTGCCAGCAGCTTGGTCAAGGCGAACACTGAAGCTTTCTTT.

In this sample, this clonotype turned up a few times. The chain carries TRBV10-1 and TRBJ1-5; TRBD1 matches 7 bases. With V trimmed by 7 bases and J by 5 bases, 2 bases remained unmatched. This CDR3 is 12 amino acids long. Looked up from germline, CDR1 is WNHNN and CDR2 is SYGVQD (reference sequence). The CDR3 protein is CASTGTDQPQHF. In DNA form, the CDR3 reads TGCGCCAGCACCGGGACAGATCAGCCCCAGCATTTT.

This clonotype came up a few times. The chain couples TRBV6-1 to TRBJ1-6; D is uncertain. Germline loops: CDR1 MNHNS, CDR2 SASEGT. Trimming removed 8 bases at V and 1 base at J, with 12 bases between. This CDR3 comprises 15 residues. The CDR3: CASSWTPSYNSPLHF. The CDR3 DNA follows: TGTGCCAGCTCCTGGACGCCTTCCTATAATTCACCCCTCCACTTT.

CDR3: CASSLDREVYGYTF. The CDR3 DNA is TGTGCCAGCAGTCTGGACAGGGAGGTCTATGGCTACACCTTC. The chain links TRBV12-3 or TRBV12-4 to TRBJ1-2, with TRBD1 matching 8 bases. This CDR3 region has 14 residues. V was clipped by 5 bases and J by 4 bases; unmatched bases: 6.

A remark on this clonotype: No conserved phenylalanine or tryptophan ends this CDR3, so it is likely a read error. The limits of the CDR3 on the DNA are not certain, so only TCRdb's listed CDR3 is given. V gene TRBV5-8 combines with J gene TRBJ1-2; TRBD1, the D gene given by the table, was not confirmed from the DNA. The CDR3 comprises 13 residues, both ends counted. Germline V CDR1 and CDR2: SGHTS, YDEGEE. CDR3 loop: CASTREGQRRHTL.

This clonotype appeared many times. The genes are TRBV7-2 and TRBJ1-2; tentative D call: TRBD1 (5 bases). V shed 5 bases and J shed 4 bases, with 17 bases lying between them. Germline V gene lookup returns CDR1 SGHTA and CDR2 FQGNSA. CDR3 length equals 15 residues. The CDR3 is CASSPGTAATYGYTF. DNA for the CDR3: TGTGCCAGCAGCCCGGGGACCGCCGCCACCTATGGCTACACCTTC.